This is a list of T cell receptor beta chains from one sample in a study of cytomegalovirus exposure and HLA in healthy donors. Using immunoSEQ multiplex PCR, the repertoire was profiled, and TCRdb retains in-frame clones only, with some absent. There are roughly 120,000 clones in the sample; roughly four fifths occur only once, and over 3.5% lies in the top ten. The sample consisted of PBMCs. These receptors were collected from a woman aged 50 to 60 in good health and CMV-seropositive. CDR3s include the opening cysteine and the closing phenylalanine or tryptophan. D genes are given only for firm matches. Expanded clones get a size class; other rows say once, few or many, or leave the size out.

J,size,D,V,CDR3,DNA
TRBJ2-2,NA,NA,TRBV5-8,CASSLGKRTGELFF,TGTGCCAGCAGCTTGGGAAAGCGAACCGGGGAGCTGTTTTTT
TRBJ2-7,NA,TRBD2,TRBV10-3,CALRVAGGSGEQYF,TGTGCCCTCCGGGTAGCGGGGGGTTCGGGGGAGCAGTACTTC
TRBJ2-3,NA,NA,TRBV5-1,CASSLGEGTDTQYF,TGCGCCAGCAGCTTGGGTGAGGGCACAGATACGCAGTATTTT
TRBJ2-1,NA,TRBD1,TRBV20-1,CSATPGTGLFF,TGCAGTGCGACCCCTGGGACAGGGTTGTTCTTC
TRBJ2-1,once,NA,TRBV6-4,CASSDSPFRDNEQFF,TGTGCCAGCAGTGACTCTCCCTTTCGGGACAATGAGCAGTTCTTC
TRBJ1-1,NA,NA,TRBV7-9,CASSLRAGRGTEAFF,TGTGCCAGCAGCTTAAGGGCAGGGCGTGGCACTGAAGCTTTCTTT
TRBJ2-2,NA,TRBD2,TRBV5-1,CASSGLEGGELFF,TGCGCCAGCAGCGGACTAGAAGGCGGGGAGCTGTTTTTT
TRBJ2-7,NA,NA,TRBV7-9,CASSSQEGGQVPYEQYF,TGTGCCAGCAGCTCCCAGGAGGGCGGGCAAGTCCCCTACGAGCAGTACTTC
TRBJ2-5,NA,NA,TRBV9,CASSVGAGAGETQYF,TGTGCCAGCAGCGTAGGGGCAGGGGCGGGAGAGACCCAGTACTTC
TRBJ2-7,NA,NA,TRBV9,CASSVVGDSYEQYF,TGTGCCAGCAGCGTAGTCGGAGATTCCTACGAGCAGTACTTC
TRBJ2-3,NA,NA,TRBV15,CAVGYGGSGADTQYF,TGTGCCGTCGGGTATGGAGGGTCCGGTGCAGATACGCAGTATTTT
TRBJ2-7,NA,TRBD1,TRBV4-2,CASSRDRGLSYEQYF,TGTGCCAGCAGCCGGGACAGGGGGCTCTCCTACGAGCAGTACTTC
TRBJ2-7,NA,NA,TRBV4-1,CASSHPGAVSAYEQYF,TGCGCCAGCAGCCACCCCGGAGCGGTTTCCGCCTACGAGCAGTACTTC
TRBJ1-2,NA,NA,TRBV7-2,CASSQDSYGYTF,TGTGCCAGCAGCCAAGACAGCTATGGCTACACCTTC
TRBJ2-5,NA,TRBD2,TRBV7-8,CASSHSGGPQETQYF,TGTGCCAGCAGCCATAGCGGGGGGCCTCAAGAGACCCAGTACTTC
TRBJ2-2,NA,NA,TRBV4-2,CASSQDLLVTGELFF,TGTGCCAGCAGCCAAGATTTACTTGTCACCGGGGAGCTGTTTTTT